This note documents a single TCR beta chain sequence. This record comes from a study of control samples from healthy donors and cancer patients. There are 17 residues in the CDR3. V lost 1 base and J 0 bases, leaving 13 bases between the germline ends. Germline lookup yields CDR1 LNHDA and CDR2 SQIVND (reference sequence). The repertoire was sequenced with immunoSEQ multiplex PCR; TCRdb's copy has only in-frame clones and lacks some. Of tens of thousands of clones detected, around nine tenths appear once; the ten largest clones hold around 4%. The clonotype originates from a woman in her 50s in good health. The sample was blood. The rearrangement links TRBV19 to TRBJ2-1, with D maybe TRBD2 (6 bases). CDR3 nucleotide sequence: TGTGCCAGTAGTATAGTGGGGGTGACTAGCTCCTACAATGAGCAGTTCTTC. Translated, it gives CASSIVGVTSSYNEQFF.